The 22 T cell receptor beta chains listed next were all sequenced from one sample in a study of T cells after yellow fever vaccination. In TCRdb, the 5' RACE reads were re-called with MiXCR into one record per CDR3 protein. The table records 340,000 or so distinct CDR3 sequences, approximately 13% of them present only once. Sequences were derived from CD4+ T cells sorted from PBMCs, sampled 15 days after the yellow fever booster vaccination. These receptors all stem from a young man who received the YFV17D yellow fever vaccine.

Only a few counts were recorded for this clonotype. The V gene is TRBV9, the J gene TRBJ2-7, with D possibly called TRBD1 or TRBD2 (5 bases each). CDR1 SGDLS and CDR2 YYNGEE come from the germline V gene. V was cut by 2 bases and J by 6 bases, with 12 bases left in between. The CDR3 totals 13 residues. CDR3 sequence reads: CASSVEGSGEQYF. DNA for the CDR3: TGTGCCAGCAGCGTCGAGGGGTCGGGCGAGCAGTACTTC.

The V and J genes are TRBV7-6 and TRBJ1-4, with D uncertain. This CDR3 region has 13 residues. The germline gives CDR1 SGHVS, CDR2 FNYEAQ. The V end lost 4 bases, the J end lost 7 bases, and 10 bases lay between the germline ends. This CDR3 reads CASSSYDPEKLFF. Written as DNA, the CDR3 is TGTGCCAGCAGCTCTTACGACCCTGAAAAACTGTTTTTT.

This clonotype has a handful of counts. The chain is built from TRBV7-2 and TRBJ2-3; TRBD2 aligns across 9 bases. With V trimmed by 1 base and J by 6 bases, 5 bases remained unmatched. This CDR3 spans 15 amino acids. CDR1 is SGHTA and CDR2 is FQGNSA in the germline V gene. The CDR3 DNA is TGTGCCAGCAGCTTAGTTCGAGCGGGGGGCGATACGCAGTATTTT. It codes for CASSLVRAGGDTQYF. The entire variable domain, with the rest obtained from reference TRBV7-2 and TRBJ2-3, is as follows: GAGVSQSPSNKVTEKGKDVELRCDPISGHTALYWYRQSLGQGLEFLIYFQGNSAPDKSGLPSDRFSAERTGGSVSTLTIQRTQQEDSAVYLCASSLVRAGGDTQYFGPGTRLTVL.

This clonotype was counted only a few times. V usage is TRBV27 and J usage is TRBJ1-2, with D possibly TRBD1 on 6 matching bases. Per germline, CDR1 MNHEY and CDR2 SMNVEV (reference sequence). This CDR3 contains 14 residues. Trimming cost V 4 bases and J 5 bases, with 14 bases left between them. CDR3 coding DNA: TGTGCCAGCAGTTGGGAAGGGGGATCGTATGGCTACACCTTC. This gives the protein CASSWEGGSYGYTF.

This clonotype came up many times. J is TRBJ2-7 and V is TRBV6-6, with D uncertain. The CDR3 sequence is 13 residues long. V was pared by 2 bases and J by 4 bases, with 9 bases between. Germline V CDR1 and CDR2: MNHNY, SVGAGI (reference sequence). This CDR3 is CASSYGSVYEQYV. The CDR3 DNA is TGTGCCAGCAGTTACGGGTCCGTTTACGAGCAGTACGTC.

The J gene is TRBJ1-2, the V gene TRBV5-5; D is unresolved. There are 16 residues in the CDR3. The germline gives CDR1 SGHKS, CDR2 YYEKEE (reference sequence). The V and J ends lost 4 bases and 5 bases respectively, with 21 bases between them. The CDR3 DNA reads TGTGCCAGCAGCCGCGTTTCGACCTTTACCCGGTATGGCTACACCTTC. Its protein product is CASSRVSTFTRYGYTF.

This clonotype was counted at least ten times. This rearrangement joins TRBV6-6 to TRBJ1-1; 7 nucleotides match TRBD1. Trimming at V came to 4 bases and at J to 7 bases, leaving 9 bases not matched to a gene. The CDR3 sequence is 14 residues long. CDR1 and CDR2 (germline): MNHNY, SVGAGI (reference sequence). The CDR3 region is CASSFRGGSGEAFF. Written as DNA, the CDR3 is TGTGCCAGCAGTTTCAGAGGGGGCTCCGGTGAAGCTTTCTTT.

The rearrangement uses TRBV20-1 and TRBJ1-2; D gene ambiguous. V gave up 6 bases and J gave up 0 bases, with 11 bases separating them. Germline CDR1 is DFQATT and CDR2 is SNEGSKA (reference sequence). This CDR3 has 13 residues. The CDR3 DNA is TGCAGTGCGGTAACGTCCACTAACTATGGCTACACCTTC. Amino acid sequence: CSAVTSTNYGYTF.

This sequence joins TRBV7-9 and TRBJ2-3; tentative D call: TRBD1 (6 bases). CDR3 length: 12 amino acids. Germline-derived CDR1 and CDR2 are SEHNR and FQNEAQ (reference sequence). Trimming shortened V by 5 bases and J by 8 bases, and 11 bases separated the two germline ends. The CDR3 sequence is CASSPQGPTQYF. The CDR3, as DNA: TGTGCCAGCAGCCCGCAGGGGCCTACGCAGTATTTT. Full variable domain (missing parts from reference TRBV7-9 and TRBJ2-3): DTGVSQNPRHKITKRGQNVTFRCDPISEHNRLYWYRQTLGQGPEFLTYFQNEAQLEKSRLLSDRFSAERPKGSFSTLEIQRTEQGDSAMYLCASSPQGPTQYFGPGTRLTVL.

J is TRBJ1-1 and V is TRBV29-1; D unresolved. V lost 4 bases, J lost 5 bases, and 17 bases lay in between. This CDR3 has 14 residues. CDR1 and CDR2 (germline): SQVTM, ANQGSEA. The CDR3 sequence is CSVVNLGRDTEAFF. The CDR3 DNA is TGCAGCGTTGTTAATCTAGGTAGAGATACTGAAGCTTTCTTT.

The chain combines TRBV6-2 or TRBV6-3 with TRBJ2-4; no reliable D call. V was trimmed by 0 bases and J by 0 bases, leaving 15 bases between them. Germline V CDR1 and CDR2: MNHEY, SVGEGT. CDR3 size: 18 residues. CDR3 nucleotides: TGTGCCAGCAGTTACTCGTCTAAATGGGGTCTAGCCAAAAACATTCAGTACTTC. Translated, it gives CASSYSSKWGLAKNIQYF.

The chain combines TRBV5-1 with TRBJ2-3; 10 bases match TRBD2. CDR3 length: 16 amino acids. Per the germline V gene, CDR1 is SGHRS and CDR2 is YFSETQ. The V segment lost 0 bases and the J segment 4 bases; nucleotides outside the gene matches: 5. The CDR3 DNA reads as TGCGCCAGCAGCTTGGCTACTAGCGGGGTGGCAGATACGCAGTATTTT. Protein product: CASSLATSGVADTQYF.

V and J are TRBV9 and TRBJ2-3; 9 bases line up with TRBD2. CDR1 SGDLS and CDR2 YYNGEE come from the germline V gene. The CDR3 extends over 16 amino acids. V lost 0 bases to trimming and J lost 7 bases; unmatched junction nucleotides: 9. CDR3 sequence reads: CASSVGIIAGDHTQYF. DNA of the CDR3: TGTGCCAGCAGCGTAGGGATTATAGCGGGGGATCATACGCAGTATTTT.

The chain uses TRBV12-3 or TRBV12-4 and TRBJ2-3, with D maybe TRBD1 (6 bases). The V end was cut by 6 bases, the J end by 6 bases, with 16 bases between. This CDR3 spans 14 amino acids. CDR3 amino acids: CASRDRNRGDTQYF. The CDR3 bases are TGTGCCAGCAGGGACCGAAATAGGGGGGATACGCAGTATTTT.

In this sample, this clonotype turned up a few times. The rearrangement uses TRBV12-3 or TRBV12-4 and TRBJ2-2, with D perhaps being TRBD1 or TRBD2 (6 bases each). The CDR3 loop spans 12 amino acids. V was clipped by 5 bases and J by 13 bases, with 14 bases between them. This chain's CDR3 is CASSTTGTRLFF. CDR3 sequence (DNA): TGTGCCAGCAGTACTACAGGGACTCGGCTGTTTTTT.

This clonotype turned up a few times. The chain employs TRBV27 and TRBJ2-5; a possible D gene is TRBD2 (6 bases). The ends were cut back, 8 bases at V and 5 bases at J, with 24 bases in the middle. CDR1 and CDR2 (germline): MNHEY, SMNVEV (reference sequence). The length of the CDR3 is 16 residues. The CDR3 loop reads CASARLEGSLGETQYF. CDR3 sequence (DNA): TGTGCCAGCGCGAGGTTGGAGGGGTCCCTGGGCGAGACCCAGTACTTC.

The chain couples TRBV7-9 to TRBJ1-1; TRBD1 agrees at 8 bases. The CDR3 is 14 amino acids. The ends lost 5 bases at V and 1 base at J; junction bases unmatched: 3. CDR1 and CDR2 from the germline V gene are SEHNR and FQNEAQ (reference sequence). CDR3 in amino acids: CASSPGGQNTEAFF. Here the CDR3 DNA reads TGTGCCAGCAGCCCAGGGGGCCAGAACACTGAAGCTTTCTTT.

The chain has TRBV12-3 or TRBV12-4 and TRBJ2-7; perhaps TRBD2 as D (5 bases). V lost 6 bases, J lost 7 bases, and 13 bases lay in between. The CDR3 runs to 12 residues. The chain's CDR3 is CASRGSPGEQYF. The CDR3 DNA reads as TGTGCCAGCAGGGGCTCACCGGGGGAGCAGTACTTC.

This clonotype has a count of ten or more. The chain links TRBV6-1 to TRBJ2-5; TRBD2 might be the D (5 bases). V shed 1 base and J shed 5 bases, with 11 bases lying between them. The CDR3 sequence is 14 residues long. Looked up from germline, CDR1 is MNHNS and CDR2 is SASEGT. CDR3 loop: CASSEGAGHETQYF. CDR3 coding DNA: TGTGCCAGCAGTGAAGGGGCGGGCCACGAGACCCAGTACTTC.

The chain joins TRBV12-3 or TRBV12-4 to TRBJ2-1; either TRBD1 or TRBD2 may supply D (5 bases each). The CDR3 is 16 residues long. Trimming pared 6 bases from V and 0 bases from J, leaving 15 bases between. CDR3 in DNA: TGTGCCAGCAGCCCTACCCTTGGGGGCTCCTACAATGAGCAGTTCTTC. Encoded protein: CASSPTLGGSYNEQFF.

The chain links TRBV5-1 to TRBJ2-5, with TRBD2 matching 8 bases. CDR1 SGHRS and CDR2 YFSETQ come from the germline V gene. Trimming at V came to 7 bases and at J to 4 bases, leaving 9 bases not matched to a gene. There are 14 residues in the CDR3. The CDR3 nucleotides are TGCGCCAGCCGCCCGACGGGGGGGACAGAGACCCAGTACTTC. Protein product: CASRPTGGTETQYF. Using reference TRBV5-1 and TRBJ2-5 for the parts outside the CDR3, the full variable domain is KAGVTQTPRYLIKTRGQQVTLSCSPISGHRSVSWYQQTPGQGLQFLFEYFSETQRNKGNFPGRFSGRQFSNSRSEMNVSTLELGDSALYLCASRPTGGTETQYFGPGTRLLVL.

J is TRBJ1-1 and V is TRBV7-3; D unresolved. Trimming pared 0 bases from V and 4 bases from J, leaving 12 bases between. CDR3 length: 15 residues. Germline values: CDR1 SGHTA, CDR2 FQGTGA. CDR3 bases: TGTGCCAGCAGCTTAACGAGGGCATGGGGCACTGAAGCTTTCTTT. This codes for CASSLTRAWGTEAFF.